Below are 11 T cell receptor beta chains sequenced from a single sample in a study of breast tumors, draining lymph nodes, adjacent tissues (dated by TCRdb to about 2016). Library method: multiplex PCR. TCRdb names Illumina HiSeq 2000 as the instrument used. TCRdb reprocessing: public reads trimmed at Q25 with fastp, clones called with MiXCR, in-frame beta chains kept. Entries that share a CDR3 protein sequence are merged under the most common genes and DNA. Within this sample are approximately 100,000 distinct CDR3 sequences, with around 20% of them counted one time only. Roughly 1.2% of the sample belongs to the ten largest clones. Lymph node samples were obtained from the axillary draining lymph nodes of breast cancer patients. Sequenced input: axillary lymph node tissue. These receptors came from a female donor with breast cancer. Some clones in this sample may be carry-over from other donors' samples.

This clonotype was detected only a few times. This rearrangement joins TRBV20-1 to TRBJ2-4; 7 bases match TRBD1. The J segment lost 0 bases and the V segment lost 7 bases, leaving 6 bases of the junction unmatched. The CDR3 has 14 residues. Looked up from germline, CDR1 is DFQATT and CDR2 is SNEGSKA (reference sequence). CDR3 bases: TGCAGTGTGGGACAGACGTTAGCCAAAAACATTCAGTACTTC. Protein product: CSVGQTLAKNIQYF.

This clonotype was observed a few times. The DNA for the CDR3 is TGTGCCAGCACCCAAGGACTAGCGGGAACAGATACGCAGTATTTT. This codes for CASTQGLAGTDTQYF. This sequence joins TRBV27 and TRBJ2-3; TRBD2 matches 12 bases. J lost 3 bases, V lost 7 bases, and 5 bases had no gene match. Germline CDR1 is MNHEY and CDR2 is SMNVEV (reference sequence). The length of the CDR3 is 15 residues.

This clonotype was observed many times. This chain joins TRBV11-2 and TRBJ2-3; the D gene could be TRBD1 or TRBD2 (6 bases each). Germline assignment: CDR1 SGHAT and CDR2 FQNNGV. This CDR3 region has 16 residues. The V end was cut by 1 base, the J end by 4 bases, with 15 bases between. CDR3: CASSLGVGGSADTQYF. CDR3 bases: TGTGCCAGCAGCTTAGGAGTGGGGGGCTCCGCAGATACGCAGTATTTT. Drawing the rest from reference TRBV11-2 and TRBJ2-3, the complete variable domain is EAGVAQSPRYKIIEKRQSVAFWCNPISGHATLYWYQQILGQGPKLLIQFQNNGVVDDSQLPKDRFSAERLKGVDSTLKIQPAKLEDSAVYLCASSLGVGGSADTQYFGPGTRLTVL.

Ten or more counts support this clonotype. The V call is TRBV5-1, the J call TRBJ1-6, with TRBD1 matching over 8 bases. This CDR3 has 14 amino acids. V gave up 9 bases and J gave up 5 bases; unmatched junction bases: 7. CDR1 is SGHRS, CDR2 YFSETQ, per germline. DNA for the CDR3: TGCGCCATCGACCGGGACAGGCATAATTCACCCCTCCACTTT. Translation gives CAIDRDRHNSPLHF. Together with reference TRBV5-1 and TRBJ1-6, the CDR3 gives the full variable domain: KAGVTQTPRYLIKTRGQQVTLSCSPISGHRSVSWYQQTPGQGLQFLFEYFSETQRNKGNFPGRFSGRQFSNSRSEMNVSTLELGDSALYLCAIDRDRHNSPLHFGNGTRLTVT.

This clonotype was observed a handful of times. A read error may explain this, as a much larger clone is one base away. The chain combines TRBV5-1 with TRBJ2-5; 8 positions agree with TRBD2. This CDR3 comprises 13 residues. Germline CDR1 SGHRS, CDR2 YFSETQ. The CDR3 DNA reads as TGCGCCAGCAGCTTACTAGCGGAAGAGGCCCAGTACTTC. Translating it yields CASSLLAEEAQYF.

Ten or more counts support this clonotype. The chain employs TRBV24-1 and TRBJ2-3, with D perhaps TRBD1 (5 bases). Germline CDR1 and CDR2: KGHDR and SFDVKD. With 5 bases removed from V and 2 bases from J, the gap between germline ends came to 16 bases. The CDR3 has 16 residues. In DNA, the CDR3 is TGTGCCACCAGTGGGCGCGGTAGGGGATACACAGATACGCAGTATTTT. Protein product: CATSGRGRGYTDTQYF.

Only a few counts were recorded for this clonotype. A much bigger clone sits one base away, suggesting this may be a read error. Since no conserved phenylalanine or tryptophan closes the CDR3, a read error is the likely cause. This chain joins TRBV30 and TRBJ1-6; D not resolved. With 0 bases removed from V and 13 bases from J, the gap between germline ends came to 10 bases. The CDR3 contains 12 residues. Looked up from germline, CDR1 is GTSNPN and CDR2 is SVGIG (reference sequence). The CDR3, as DNA: TGTGCCTGGAGTGTAACGGGGTTTCCCCTCCACTCT. It is translated as CAWSVTGFPLHS.

This clonotype was observed many times. J is TRBJ2-3 and V is TRBV6-6; 10 bases agree with TRBD1. Per germline, CDR1 MNHNY and CDR2 SVGAGI (reference sequence). The V gene end was trimmed by 0 bases and the J gene end by 1 base; junction bases not matched to a gene: 4. CDR3 length: 17 amino acids. The CDR3 DNA reads as TGTGCCAGCAGTTACTCACCAGGACAGGGGGGCACAGATACGCAGTATTTT. This codes for CASSYSPGQGGTDTQYF.

This clonotype was seen at least ten times. The chain uses TRBV11-2 and TRBJ1-3, with TRBD1 identical over 7 bases. This CDR3 comprises 15 residues. CDR1 SGHAT and CDR2 FQNNGV come from the germline V gene. Trimming took 5 bases from V and 3 from J; bases not matched to a gene: 7. The CDR3 nucleotides read TGTGCCAGCAGCCCTGAACAGGGGTATGGAAACACCATATATTTT. This gives the protein CASSPEQGYGNTIYF.

This clonotype has just a few counts. CDR3: CASSLSEVTAEAFF. The CDR3 DNA is TGCGCCAGCAGCTTAAGTGAGGTAACGGCTGAAGCTTTCTTT. This sequence joins TRBV5-1 and TRBJ1-1, with D unclear. Trimming took 2 bases from V and 6 from J, leaving 14 bases between them. The germline CDR1 and CDR2 sequences are SGHRS and YFSETQ. CDR3 size: 14 residues. The whole variable domain, filled in from reference TRBV5-1 and TRBJ1-1, reads KAGVTQTPRYLIKTRGQQVTLSCSPISGHRSVSWYQQTPGQGLQFLFEYFSETQRNKGNFPGRFSGRQFSNSRSEMNVSTLELGDSALYLCASSLSEVTAEAFFGQGTRLTVV.

This clonotype was recorded many times. V and J are TRBV7-9 and TRBJ2-1, with 10 bases lining up with TRBD1. The CDR3 is 15 residues long. J gave up 7 bases and V 1 base, and 4 bases lay outside the gene matches. The germline CDR1 and CDR2 sequences are SEHNR and FQNEAQ (reference sequence). CDR3 loop: CASSLVGTGANEQFF. DNA for the CDR3: TGTGCCAGCAGCTTAGTCGGGACAGGGGCAAATGAGCAGTTCTTC.